This T cell receptor beta chain was captured in a study of beta chain features in type 1 diabetes. General study points: Relative to healthy donors, patients appeared to have naive, central memory and Treg TCRB repertoires that were more similar. Type 1 diabetes patients showed fewer insertions and more deletions at VDJ junctions.

This CDR3 has 15 amino acids. V lost 6 bases and J lost 2; bases outside the gene matches: 7. CDR1 and CDR2 (germline): LNHDA, SQIVND (reference sequence). TCRB transcripts that were expressed got sequenced, as all of the isolated RNA had been reverse transcribed. The protocol was immunoSEQ multiplex PCR, while the TCRdb copy is restricted to in-frame clones and leaves out a portion. The table records under 250,000 clones, over 12% of them present only once. A word on this clone: Its antigen is currently unknown.

The source is a woman between 40 and 55 years old in good health. Source material: naive CD4+ T cells from blood. J is TRBJ1-2 and V is TRBV19; TRBD1 matches 9 bases. CDR3 nucleotide sequence: TGTGCCAGTAGACCGCCGGGACAGGGAAACTATGGCTACACCTTC. Protein: CASRPPGQGNYGYTF. Using reference TRBV19 and TRBJ1-2 for the parts outside the CDR3, the full variable domain is DGGITQSPKYLFRKEGQNVTLSCEQNLNHDAMYWYRQDPGQGLRLIYYSQIVNDFQKGDIAEGYSVSREKKESFPLTVTSAQKNPTAFYLCASRPPGQGNYGYTFGSGTRLTVV.